This T cell receptor (beta chain) was obtained from a study of blood T cells in healthy people across ages. Regarding this clonotype: Antigen: not known.

The use of a sample-barcoded 5' primer and a J-beta primer mix characterized a second PCR of roughly 6 to 11 cycles. TCRdb reprocessed the 5' RACE reads via MiXCR and lists one record per CDR3 protein. This sample has 1,800,000 or so distinct CDR3 sequences, with about 39% found just once. Overall study results and limits: Roughly linearly, TCR beta diversity per million T cells fell as age increased. The long-lived group displayed more naive CD4+ cells, plus higher diversity, than the aged donors did.

V was pared by 2 bases and J by 13 bases, with 19 bases between. The CDR3 is 14 amino acids. Germline V gene data show CDR1 as SGHRS and CDR2 as YFSETQ. Each sample gave at least 6.5 million isolated PBMCs. Sequencing input: blood. The receptor was derived from a human donor in good health. The chain links TRBV5-1 to TRBJ2-4; possibly TRBD2 for D (5 bases). The CDR3 protein is CASSLGGGDREQYF. The CDR3 nucleotides are TGCGCCAGCAGCTTAGGTGGAGGAGACCGAGAGCAGTACTTC.